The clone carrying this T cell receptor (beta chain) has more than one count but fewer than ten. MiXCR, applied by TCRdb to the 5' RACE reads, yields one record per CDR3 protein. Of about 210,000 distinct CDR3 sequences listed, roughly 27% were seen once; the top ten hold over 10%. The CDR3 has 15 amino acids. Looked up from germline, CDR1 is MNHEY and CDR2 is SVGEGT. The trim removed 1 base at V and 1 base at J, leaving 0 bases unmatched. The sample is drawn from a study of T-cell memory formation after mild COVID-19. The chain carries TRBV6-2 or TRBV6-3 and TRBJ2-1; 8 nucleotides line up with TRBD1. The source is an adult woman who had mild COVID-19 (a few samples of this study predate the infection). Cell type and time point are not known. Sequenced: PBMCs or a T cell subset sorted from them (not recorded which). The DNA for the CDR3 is TGTGCCAGCAGTTACTGGGACAGGTCCTACAATGAGCAGTTCTTC. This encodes CASSYWDRSYNEQFF.